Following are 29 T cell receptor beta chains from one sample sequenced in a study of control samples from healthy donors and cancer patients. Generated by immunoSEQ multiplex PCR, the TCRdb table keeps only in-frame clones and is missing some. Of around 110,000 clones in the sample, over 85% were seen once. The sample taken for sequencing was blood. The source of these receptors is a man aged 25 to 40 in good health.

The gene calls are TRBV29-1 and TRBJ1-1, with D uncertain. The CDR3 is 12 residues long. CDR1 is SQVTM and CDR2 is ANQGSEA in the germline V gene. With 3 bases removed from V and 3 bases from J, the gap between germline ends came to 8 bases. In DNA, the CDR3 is TGCAGCGTTGATCCCAGATACACTGAAGCTTTCTTT. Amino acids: CSVDPRYTEAFF.

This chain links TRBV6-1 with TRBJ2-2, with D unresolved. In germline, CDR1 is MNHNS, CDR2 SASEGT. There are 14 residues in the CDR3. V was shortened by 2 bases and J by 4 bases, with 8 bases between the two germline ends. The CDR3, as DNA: TGTGCCAGCAGTGAAAAGGGTGGCACCGGGGAGCTGTTTTTT. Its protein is CASSEKGGTGELFF.

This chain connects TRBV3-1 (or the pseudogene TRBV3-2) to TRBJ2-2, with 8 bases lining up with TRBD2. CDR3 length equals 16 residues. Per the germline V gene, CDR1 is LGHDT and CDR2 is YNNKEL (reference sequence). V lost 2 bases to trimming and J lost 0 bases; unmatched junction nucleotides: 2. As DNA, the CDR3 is TGTGCCAGCAGCCAAAAGCGGGGGACGAACACCGGGGAGCTGTTTTTT. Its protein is CASSQKRGTNTGELFF.

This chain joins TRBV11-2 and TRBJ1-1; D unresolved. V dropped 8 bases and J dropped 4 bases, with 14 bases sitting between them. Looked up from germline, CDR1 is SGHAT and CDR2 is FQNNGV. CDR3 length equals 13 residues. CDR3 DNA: TGTGCCAGCCTGATTTCCCCCGGCACTGAAGCTTTCTTT. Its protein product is CASLISPGTEAFF.

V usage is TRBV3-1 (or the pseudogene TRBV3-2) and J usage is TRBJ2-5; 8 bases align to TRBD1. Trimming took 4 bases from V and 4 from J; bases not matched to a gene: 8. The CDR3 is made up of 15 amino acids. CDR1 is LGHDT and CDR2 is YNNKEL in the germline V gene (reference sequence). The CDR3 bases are TGTGCCAGCAGCCCTAGTGTCCAGGGGGCAGAGACCCAGTACTTC. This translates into CASSPSVQGAETQYF.

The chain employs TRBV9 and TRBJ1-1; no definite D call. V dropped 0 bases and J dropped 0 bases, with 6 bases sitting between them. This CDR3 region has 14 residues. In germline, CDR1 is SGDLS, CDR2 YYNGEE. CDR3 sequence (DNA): TGTGCCAGCAGCGTAGGGGCAGTGAACACTGAAGCTTTCTTT. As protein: CASSVGAVNTEAFF.

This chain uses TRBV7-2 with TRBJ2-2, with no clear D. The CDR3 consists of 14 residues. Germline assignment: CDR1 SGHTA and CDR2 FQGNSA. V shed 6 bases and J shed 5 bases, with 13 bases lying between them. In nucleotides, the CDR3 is TGTGCCAGCAGGCGTGCGTTAGGTACCGGGGAGCTGTTTTTT. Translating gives CASRRALGTGELFF. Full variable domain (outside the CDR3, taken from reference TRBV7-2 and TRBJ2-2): GAGVSQSPSNKVTEKGKDVELRCDPISGHTALYWYRQSLGQGLEFLIYFQGNSAPDKSGLPSDRFSAERTGGSVSTLTIQRTQQEDSAVYLCASRRALGTGELFFGEGSRLTVL.

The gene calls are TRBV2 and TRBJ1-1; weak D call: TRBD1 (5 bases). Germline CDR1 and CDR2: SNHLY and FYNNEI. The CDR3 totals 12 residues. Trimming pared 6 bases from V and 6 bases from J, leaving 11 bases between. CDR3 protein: CASRGSGPEAFF. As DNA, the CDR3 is TGTGCCAGCAGGGGGTCGGGACCTGAAGCTTTCTTT.

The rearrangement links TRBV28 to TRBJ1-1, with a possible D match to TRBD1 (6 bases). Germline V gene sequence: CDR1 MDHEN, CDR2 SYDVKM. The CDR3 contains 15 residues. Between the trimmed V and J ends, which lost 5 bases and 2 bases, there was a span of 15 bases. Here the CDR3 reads CASSPTLDRNTEAFF. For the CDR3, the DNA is TGTGCCAGCAGTCCAACCCTGGACAGAAACACTGAAGCTTTCTTT.

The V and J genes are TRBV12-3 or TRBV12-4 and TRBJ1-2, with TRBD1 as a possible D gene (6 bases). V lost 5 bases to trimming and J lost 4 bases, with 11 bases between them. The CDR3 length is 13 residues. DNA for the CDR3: TGTGCCAGCAGTACCCCGGACAGCTATGGCTACACCTTC. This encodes CASSTPDSYGYTF.

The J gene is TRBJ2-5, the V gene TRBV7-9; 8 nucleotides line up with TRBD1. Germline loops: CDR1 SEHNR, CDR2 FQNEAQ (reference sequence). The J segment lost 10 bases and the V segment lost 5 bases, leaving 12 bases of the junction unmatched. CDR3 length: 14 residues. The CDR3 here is CASSPGQVKVFQYF. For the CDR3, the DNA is TGTGCCAGCAGCCCGGGACAGGTTAAGGTTTTCCAGTACTTC.

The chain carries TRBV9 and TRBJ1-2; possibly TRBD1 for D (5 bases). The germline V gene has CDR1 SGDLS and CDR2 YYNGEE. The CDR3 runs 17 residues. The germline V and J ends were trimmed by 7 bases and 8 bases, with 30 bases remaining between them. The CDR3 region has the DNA TGTGCCAGCGCCGAGGAGCGGCCGGGGGAACTTGAAGGGGGCTACACCTTC. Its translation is CASAEERPGELEGGYTF. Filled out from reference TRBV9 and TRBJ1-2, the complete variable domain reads DSGVTQTPKHLITATGQRVTLRCSPRSGDLSVYWYQQSLDQGLQFLIQYYNGEERAKGNILERFSAQQFPDLHSELNLSSLELGDSALYFCASAEERPGELEGGYTFGSGTRLTVV.

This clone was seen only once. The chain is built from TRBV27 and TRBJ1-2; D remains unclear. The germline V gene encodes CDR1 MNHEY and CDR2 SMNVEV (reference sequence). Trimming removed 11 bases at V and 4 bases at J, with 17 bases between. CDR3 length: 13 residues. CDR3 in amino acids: CAPNPGISYGYTF. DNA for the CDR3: TGTGCCCCCAACCCGGGGATAAGCTATGGCTACACCTTC.

The CDR3 here is CASSDPGSAERVWLRQPQHF. The CDR3 DNA follows: TGTGCCAGCAGTGATCCCGGGAGCGCCGAAAGGGTGTGGCTTCGTCAGCCCCAGCATTTT. The V call is TRBV6-1, the J call TRBJ1-5, with no clear D. V lost 3 bases and J lost 6, with 30 bases in between. CDR3 length equals 20 residues. Germline CDR1 MNHNS, CDR2 SASEGT.

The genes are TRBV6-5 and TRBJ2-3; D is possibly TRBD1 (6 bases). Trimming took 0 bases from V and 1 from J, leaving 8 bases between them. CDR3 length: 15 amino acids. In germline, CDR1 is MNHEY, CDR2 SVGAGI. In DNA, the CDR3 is TGTGCCAGCAGTTACTCTCCAGGGGGCACAGATACGCAGTATTTT. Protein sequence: CASSYSPGGTDTQYF.

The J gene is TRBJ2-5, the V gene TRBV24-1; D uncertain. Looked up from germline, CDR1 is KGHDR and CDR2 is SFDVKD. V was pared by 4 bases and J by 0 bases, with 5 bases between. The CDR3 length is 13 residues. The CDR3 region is CATSEANQETQYF. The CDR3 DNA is TGTGCCACCAGTGAAGCGAACCAAGAGACCCAGTACTTC.

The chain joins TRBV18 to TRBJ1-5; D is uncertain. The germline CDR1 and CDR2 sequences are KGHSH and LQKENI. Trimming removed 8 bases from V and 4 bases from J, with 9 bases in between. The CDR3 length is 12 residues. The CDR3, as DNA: TGTGCCAGCCGGGCCGGAAATCAGCCCCAGCATTTT. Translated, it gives CASRAGNQPQHF. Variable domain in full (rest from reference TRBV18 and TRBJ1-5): NAGVMQNPRHLVRRRGQEARLRCSPMKGHSHVYWYRQLPEEGLKFMVYLQKENIIDESGMPKERFSAEFPKEGPSILRIQQVVRGDSAAYFCASRAGNQPQHFGDGTRLSIL.

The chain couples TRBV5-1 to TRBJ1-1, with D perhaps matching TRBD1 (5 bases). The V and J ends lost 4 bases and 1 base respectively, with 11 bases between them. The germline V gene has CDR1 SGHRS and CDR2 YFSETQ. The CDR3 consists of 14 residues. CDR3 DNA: TGCGCCAGCAGCCCGGGACTTCAGAACACTGAAGCTTTCTTT. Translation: CASSPGLQNTEAFF.

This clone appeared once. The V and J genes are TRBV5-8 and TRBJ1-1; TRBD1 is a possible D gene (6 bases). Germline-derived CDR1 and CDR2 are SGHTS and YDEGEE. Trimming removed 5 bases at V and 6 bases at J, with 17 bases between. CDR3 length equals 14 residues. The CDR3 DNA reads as TGTGCCAGCAGTACACGACAGGACGGGGCTGAAGCTTTCTTT. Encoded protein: CASSTRQDGAEAFF.

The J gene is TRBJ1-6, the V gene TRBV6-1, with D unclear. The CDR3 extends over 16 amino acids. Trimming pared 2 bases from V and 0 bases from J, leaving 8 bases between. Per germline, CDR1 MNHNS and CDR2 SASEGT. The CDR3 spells CASSEWRSSYNSPLHF. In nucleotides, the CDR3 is TGTGCCAGCAGTGAATGGAGGAGCTCCTATAATTCACCCCTCCACTTT.

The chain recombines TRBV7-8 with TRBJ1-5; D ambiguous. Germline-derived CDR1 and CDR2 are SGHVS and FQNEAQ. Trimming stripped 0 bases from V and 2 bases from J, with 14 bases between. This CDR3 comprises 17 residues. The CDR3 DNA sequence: TGTGCCAGCAGCTTAGCGGTCGGGTTTAGTGGCAATCAGCCCCAGCATTTT. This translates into CASSLAVGFSGNQPQHF.

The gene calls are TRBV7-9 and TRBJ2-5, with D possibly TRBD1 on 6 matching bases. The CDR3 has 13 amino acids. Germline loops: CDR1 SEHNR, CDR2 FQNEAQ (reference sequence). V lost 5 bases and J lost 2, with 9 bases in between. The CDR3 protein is CASSPDRQETQYF. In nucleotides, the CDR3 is TGTGCCAGCAGCCCCGACAGGCAAGAGACCCAGTACTTC.

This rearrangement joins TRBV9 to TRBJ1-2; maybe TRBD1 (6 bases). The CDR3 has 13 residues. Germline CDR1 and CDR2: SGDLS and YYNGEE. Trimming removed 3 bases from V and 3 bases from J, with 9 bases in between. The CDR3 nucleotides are TGTGCCAGCAGCGACCAGGGGTACTATGGCTACACCTTC. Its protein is CASSDQGYYGYTF.

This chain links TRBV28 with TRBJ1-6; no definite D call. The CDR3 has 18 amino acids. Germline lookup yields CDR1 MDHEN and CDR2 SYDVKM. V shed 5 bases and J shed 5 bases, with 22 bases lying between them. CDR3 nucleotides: TGTGCCAGCAGTCCCCCGCCGAGGCGGGCACGGAATAATTCACCCCTCCACTTT. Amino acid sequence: CASSPPPRRARNNSPLHF.

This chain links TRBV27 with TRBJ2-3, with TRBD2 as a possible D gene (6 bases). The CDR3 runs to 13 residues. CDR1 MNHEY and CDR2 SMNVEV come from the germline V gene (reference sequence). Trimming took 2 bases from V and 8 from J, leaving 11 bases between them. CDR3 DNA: TGTGCCAGCAGTTTAGTGTATAGCGGTACGCAGTATTTT. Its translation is CASSLVYSGTQYF.

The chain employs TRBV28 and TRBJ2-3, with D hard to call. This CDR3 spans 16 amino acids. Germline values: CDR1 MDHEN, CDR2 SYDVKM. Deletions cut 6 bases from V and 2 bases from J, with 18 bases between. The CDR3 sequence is CASSPLGSATTDTQYF. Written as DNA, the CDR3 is TGTGCCAGCAGCCCGCTAGGCTCTGCCACCACAGATACGCAGTATTTT.

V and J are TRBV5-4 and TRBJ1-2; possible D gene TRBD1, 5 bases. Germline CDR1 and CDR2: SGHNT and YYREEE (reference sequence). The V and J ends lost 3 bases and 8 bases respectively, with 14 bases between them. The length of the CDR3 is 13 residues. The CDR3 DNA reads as TGTGCCAGCAGCTCCCTTTTCGGGGACGGCTACACCTTC. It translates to CASSSLFGDGYTF.

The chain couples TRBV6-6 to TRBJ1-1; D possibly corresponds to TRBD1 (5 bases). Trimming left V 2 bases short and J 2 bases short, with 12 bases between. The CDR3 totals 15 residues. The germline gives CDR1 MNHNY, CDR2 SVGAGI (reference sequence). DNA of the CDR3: TGTGCCAGCAGTTACCTCGGGACGGATAACACTGAAGCTTTCTTT. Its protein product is CASSYLGTDNTEAFF.

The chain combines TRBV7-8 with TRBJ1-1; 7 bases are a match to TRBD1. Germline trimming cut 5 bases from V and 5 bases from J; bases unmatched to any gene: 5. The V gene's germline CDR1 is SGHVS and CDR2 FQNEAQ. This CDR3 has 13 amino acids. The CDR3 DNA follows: TGTGCCAGCAGCCATACAGGGGAAACTGAAGCTTTCTTT. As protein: CASSHTGETEAFF. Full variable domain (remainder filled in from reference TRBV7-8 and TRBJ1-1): GAGVSQSPRYKVAKRGQDVALRCDPISGHVSLFWYQQALGQGPEFLTYFQNEAQLDKSGLPSDRFFAERPEGSVSTLKIQRTQQEDSAVYLCASSHTGETEAFFGQGTRLTVV.